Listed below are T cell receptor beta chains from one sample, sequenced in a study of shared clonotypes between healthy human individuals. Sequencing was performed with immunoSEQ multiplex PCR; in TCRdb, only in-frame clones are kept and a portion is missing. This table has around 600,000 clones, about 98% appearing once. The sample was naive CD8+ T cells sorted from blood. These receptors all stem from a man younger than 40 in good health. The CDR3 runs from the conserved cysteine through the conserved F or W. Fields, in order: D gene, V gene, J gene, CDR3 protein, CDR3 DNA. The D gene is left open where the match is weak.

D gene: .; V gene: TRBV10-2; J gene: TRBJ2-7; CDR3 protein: CASSESRGGSSYEQYF; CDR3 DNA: TGCGCCAGCAGTGAGTCCCGAGGGGGGAGCTCCTACGAGCAGTACTTC
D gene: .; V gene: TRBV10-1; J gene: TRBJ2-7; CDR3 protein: CASSEYEGYEQYF; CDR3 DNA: TGCGCCAGCAGTGAGTATGAAGGCTACGAGCAGTACTTC
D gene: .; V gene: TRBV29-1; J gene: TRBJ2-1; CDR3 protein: CSVERTLGTPNEQFF; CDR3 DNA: TGCAGCGTTGAGAGGACTTTGGGGACCCCAAATGAGCAGTTCTTC
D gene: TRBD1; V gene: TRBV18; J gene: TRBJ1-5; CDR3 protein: CASSPTGEMGDRDSNQPQHF; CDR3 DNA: TGTGCCAGCTCACCTACCGGGGAAATGGGGGACAGGGATAGCAATCAGCCCCAGCATTTT
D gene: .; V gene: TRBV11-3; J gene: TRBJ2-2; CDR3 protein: CASSPRGSAGELFF; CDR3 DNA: TGTGCCAGCAGCCCAAGGGGGTCGGCCGGGGAGCTGTTTTTT
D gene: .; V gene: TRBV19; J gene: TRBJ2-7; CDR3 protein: CASSAGRSYEQYF; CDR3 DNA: TGTGCCAGTAGTGCAGGAAGATCCTACGAGCAGTACTTC
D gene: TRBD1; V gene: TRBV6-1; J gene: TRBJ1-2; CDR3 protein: CASSEMSRTGLYGYTF; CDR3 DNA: TGTGCCAGCAGTGAAATGTCAAGGACAGGCCTCTATGGCTACACCTTC
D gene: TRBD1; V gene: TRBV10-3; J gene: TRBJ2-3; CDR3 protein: CAITRTGSGTDTQYF; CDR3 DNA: TGTGCCATCACCCGGACAGGGAGTGGCACAGATACGCAGTATTTT
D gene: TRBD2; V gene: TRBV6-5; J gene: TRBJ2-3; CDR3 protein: CASSYSTSGITDTQYF; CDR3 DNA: TGTGCCAGCAGTTACTCGACTAGCGGGATAACAGATACGCAGTATTTT
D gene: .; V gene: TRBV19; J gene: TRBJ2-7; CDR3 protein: CASSIEGGTEQYF; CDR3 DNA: TGTGCCAGTAGTATAGAGGGTGGTACCGAGCAGTACTTC